A single sample gave rise to the 21 T cell receptor beta chains below, sequenced in a study of human T cells and chemical hapten exposure. TCRdb recomputed calls from the RACE reads with MiXCR, one row per CDR3 protein. The sample consists of 95,000 or so distinct CDR3 sequences, more than 9% of them appearing once. Specified time point: patch test 1, 2 weeks after DPC sensitization. This sample's treatment: therapeutic diphenylcyclopropenone sensitization with weekly scalp DPC. The specimen comprised whole blood, sampled in connection with sensitization to the hapten diphenylcyclopropenone (DPC). The source of these receptors is a man aged 40-49 years with alopecia areata. Some clones in this sample may be carry-over from other donors' samples.

This clonotype was counted between two and nine times. The gene calls are TRBV20-1 and TRBJ2-7, with D perhaps TRBD2 (5 bases). CDR1 DFQATT and CDR2 SNEGSKA come from the germline V gene (reference sequence). CDR3 length: 15 amino acids. Trimming took 2 bases from V and 5 from J, leaving 19 bases between them. CDR3 in amino acids: CSARPSTRTPHEQYF. The CDR3 nucleotides read TGCAGTGCTAGACCTAGTACTAGAACTCCCCACGAGCAGTACTTC.

This clonotype was counted between two and nine times. The chain carries TRBV6-2 or TRBV6-3 and TRBJ1-1; no clear D gene. Trimming stripped 7 bases from V and 0 bases from J, with 9 bases between. The CDR3 contains 13 residues. The germline CDR1 and CDR2 sequences are MNHEY and SVGEGT. The CDR3 bases are TGTGCCAGCACAAGAATGGTGAACACTGAAGCTTTCTTT. Translation: CASTRMVNTEAFF.

V is TRBV6-1 and J is TRBJ2-7, with TRBD2 matching over 8 bases. Germline CDR1 reads MNHNS; CDR2 reads SASEGT. V was clipped by 5 bases and J by 2 bases; unmatched bases: 5. The CDR3 has 14 residues. The CDR3 DNA reads as TGTGCCAGCAGTTTCGGGAGGGCCCCCTACGAGCAGTACGTC. Translating it yields CASSFGRAPYEQYV.

The rearrangement links TRBV19 to TRBJ2-7, with 8 bases fitting TRBD1. This CDR3 has 15 amino acids. Germline V gives CDR1 LNHDA, CDR2 SQIVND (reference sequence). After removal of 6 bases from V and 0 bases from J, the junction contained 7 bases not matched to a gene. This CDR3 reads CASSKDRGGSYEQYF. The CDR3 region has the DNA TGTGCCAGTAGCAAAGACAGGGGAGGCTCCTACGAGCAGTACTTC. The variable domain in full, with the rest retrieved from reference TRBV19 and TRBJ2-7, is DGGITQSPKYLFRKEGQNVTLSCEQNLNHDAMYWYRQDPGQGLRLIYYSQIVNDFQKGDIAEGYSVSREKKESFPLTVTSAQKNPTAFYLCASSKDRGGSYEQYFGPGTRLTVT.

The chain combines TRBV6-5 with TRBJ1-2, with a weak D call TRBD1 (6 bases). The ends were cut back, 7 bases at V and 8 bases at J, with 17 bases in the middle. CDR3 length equals 13 residues. CDR1 MNHEY and CDR2 SVGAGI come from the germline V gene. CDR3 in DNA: TGTGCCAGCACCGGAACGGGGGCGAAAGGCTACACCTTC. It translates to CASTGTGAKGYTF.

This clonotype was counted only a few times. This chain connects TRBV11-2 to TRBJ2-3; 10 nucleotides align to TRBD2. Germline V CDR1 and CDR2: SGHAT, FQNNGV. CDR3 length: 15 residues. V lost 3 bases and J lost 6; bases outside the gene matches: 6. The CDR3 loop reads CASSFRLAGADTQYF. The CDR3 nucleotides are TGTGCCAGCAGCTTCCGACTAGCGGGCGCGGATACGCAGTATTTT.

This chain uses TRBV7-2 with TRBJ1-1, with TRBD1 identical over 9 bases. Germline-derived CDR1 and CDR2 are SGHTA and FQGNSA. The CDR3 contains 16 residues. Trimming removed 2 bases from V and 5 bases from J; junction bases left unmatched: 9. CDR3 DNA: TGTGCCAGCAGCTTATATCTGGGACAGGGCGGAACTGAAGCTTTCTTT. This sequence encodes CASSLYLGQGGTEAFF.

This clonotype was recorded a few times. The gene calls are TRBV12-5 and TRBJ1-2; D is unresolved. From germline, CDR1 is LGHNT and CDR2 FRNRAP. This CDR3 has 13 residues. V gave up 7 bases and J gave up 1 base, with 10 bases separating them. The CDR3 region has the DNA TGTGCTAGTGCCCCCCCCCGTAACTATGGCTACACCTTC. It translates to CASAPPRNYGYTF.

This clonotype has just a few counts. The V and J genes are TRBV6-1 and TRBJ2-5; D ambiguous. Looked up from germline, CDR1 is MNHNS and CDR2 is SASEGT. The CDR3 sequence is 11 residues long. The germline V and J ends were trimmed by 6 bases and 5 bases, with 7 bases remaining between them. DNA for the CDR3: TGTGCCAGCAGAGCCAGGGAGACCCAGTACTTC. Residues: CASRARETQYF.

The chain combines TRBV20-1 with TRBJ1-1; TRBD1 aligns across 7 bases. Germline trimming cut 4 bases from V and 0 bases from J; bases unmatched to any gene: 8. Germline CDR1 is DFQATT and CDR2 is SNEGSKA (reference sequence). This CDR3 is 15 amino acids long. Here the CDR3 reads CSAIPGQNMNTEAFF. The CDR3 DNA reads TGCAGTGCTATACCGGGACAGAACATGAACACTGAAGCTTTCTTT.

This clonotype was counted between two and nine times. This sequence joins TRBV7-9 and TRBJ2-1, with 13 bases aligning to TRBD2. V lost 4 bases to trimming and J lost 8 bases; unmatched junction nucleotides: 8. The CDR3 spans 16 residues. Germline CDR1 and CDR2: SEHNR and FQNEAQ (reference sequence). The CDR3 loop is CASSWTSGSREDEQFF. DNA of the CDR3: TGTGCCAGCAGCTGGACTAGCGGGAGTCGTGAGGATGAGCAGTTCTTC.

There are many counts of this clonotype. CDR3 sequence: CASSSRQAGIYEQYV. The CDR3, as DNA: TGTGCCAGCAGCTCCCGGCAGGCAGGTATCTACGAGCAGTACGTC. The chain uses TRBV21-1 and TRBJ2-7; the DNA was not used to check the table's D call, TRBD1. TRBV21-1 is deemed a pseudogene. The CDR3 contains 15 residues.

This clonotype was seen many times. This chain joins TRBV20-1 and TRBJ1-1; D not resolved. The CDR3 is made up of 11 amino acids. From germline, CDR1 is DFQATT and CDR2 SNEGSKA (reference sequence). The germline V and J ends were trimmed by 2 bases and 2 bases, with 3 bases remaining between them. Written as DNA, the CDR3 is TGCAGTGCTAGACTAAACACTGAAGCTTTCTTT. It specifies CSARLNTEAFF.

The V gene is TRBV9, the J gene TRBJ2-3; D gene unclear. CDR1 is SGDLS and CDR2 is YYNGEE in the germline V gene. This CDR3 spans 13 amino acids. V shed 4 bases and J shed 5 bases, with 11 bases lying between them. DNA of the CDR3: TGTGCCAGCAGCCCCTTTGATGGAGATACGCAGTATTTT. Its protein is CASSPFDGDTQYF. The entire variable domain, with the rest obtained from reference TRBV9 and TRBJ2-3, is as follows: DSGVTQTPKHLITATGQRVTLRCSPRSGDLSVYWYQQSLDQGLQFLIQYYNGEERAKGNILERFSAQQFPDLHSELNLSSLELGDSALYFCASSPFDGDTQYFGPGTRLTVL.

There are a few counts of this clonotype. The gene calls are TRBV5-1 and TRBJ2-7; 10 nucleotides match TRBD2. The CDR3 sequence is 16 residues long. V lost 3 bases, J lost 5 bases, and 11 bases stayed unmatched. Germline V gene lookup returns CDR1 SGHRS and CDR2 YFSETQ. The CDR3 loop is CASSSATAGGSHEQYF. CDR3 in DNA: TGCGCCAGCAGCTCAGCTACAGCGGGAGGGTCCCACGAGCAGTACTTC.

V is TRBV4-3 and J is TRBJ2-7; TRBD2 is a possible D gene (5 bases). The V gene's germline CDR1 is LGHNA and CDR2 YSLEER. The CDR3 is 14 amino acids. Trimming stripped 8 bases from V and 7 bases from J, with 21 bases between. Here the CDR3 reads CASRPDAQRGEQYF. The DNA of the CDR3 is TGCGCCAGCCGCCCGGACGCTCAACGGGGAGAGCAGTACTTC.

This sequence joins TRBV19 and TRBJ2-1; no clear D gene. Deletions cut 1 base from V and 10 bases from J, with 5 bases between. The germline gives CDR1 LNHDA, CDR2 SQIVND (reference sequence). CDR3 size: 11 residues. The CDR3 DNA sequence: TGTGCCAGTAGTATAGGGGCCGAGCAGTTCTTC. This encodes CASSIGAEQFF.

The sample holds many counts of this clonotype. The rearrangement uses TRBV7-3 and TRBJ2-2; D remains unclear. Trimming removed 7 bases at V and 4 bases at J, with 13 bases between. This CDR3 comprises 14 residues. From germline, CDR1 is SGHTA and CDR2 FQGTGA. CDR3 loop: CASNLGFGTGELFF. The CDR3 DNA sequence: TGTGCCAGCAATCTGGGGTTCGGCACCGGGGAGCTGTTTTTT.

The chain carries TRBV6-5 and TRBJ2-7; possibly TRBD1 or TRBD2 for D (5 bases each). Germline assignment: CDR1 MNHEY and CDR2 SVGAGI. This CDR3 is 15 amino acids long. Trimming pared 0 bases from V and 2 bases from J, leaving 11 bases between. The DNA of the CDR3 is TGTGCCAGCAGTTACTCTGGTGGGACGGCCTACGAGCAGTACTTC. This translates into CASSYSGGTAYEQYF.

This clonotype showed up just a few times. V is TRBV24-1 and J is TRBJ2-5, with TRBD1 matching 7 bases. Germline V gene lookup returns CDR1 KGHDR and CDR2 SFDVKD. J gave up 4 bases and V 9 bases, and 13 bases lay outside the gene matches. CDR3 length: 15 amino acids. The CDR3 loop is CATGSRDSRRETQYF. CDR3 coding DNA: TGTGCCACCGGTTCCAGGGACAGCCGGAGAGAGACCCAGTACTTC.

The chain's CDR3 is CASSQDLVTFGYTF. CDR3 coding DNA: TGTGCCAGCAGCCAAGATCTGGTAACGTTTGGCTACACCTTC. The V and J genes are TRBV14 and TRBJ1-2, with no clear D. The CDR3 extends over 14 amino acids. The germline V gene has CDR1 SGHDN and CDR2 FVKESK. With 0 bases removed from V and 7 bases from J, the gap between germline ends came to 12 bases.